Sequencing of this T cell receptor beta chain was carried out in a study of cytomegalovirus exposure and HLA in healthy donors (dated by TCRdb to about 2017). About the full investigation: An earlier analysis of several hundred of the donors reported around 280 Gb of sequence data and roughly 120 million unique TCR beta sequences obtained from around 170 million T cells. An early release covering 550 to 650 HLA-typed donors comprised approximately 290 gigabases of sequencing data and around 80 million unique TCR sequences. The genetic ancestry cluster associated with self-reported Caucasian donors included approximately 85% of the 398 genotyped donors. The study was designed to test whether signatures of past pathogen exposure could be identified by cataloging public T cell receptors. The study used immunosequencing to profile the T cell repertoires of several hundred subjects and linked those repertoires to cytomegalovirus serostatus. A separate validation cohort of roughly 130 different subjects was used in addition to the 666-subject first cohort. To predict cytomegalovirus infection status, the study brought together high-throughput TCR immunosequencing, statistical association of individual TCRs with disease status, and machine learning. A later analysis re-examined previously published TCR beta repertoires from more than 550 donors and added high-resolution HLA genotyping to investigate patterns of TCR occurrence. The later analysis used no new phenotypic data to find candidate immune exposures, relying instead on TCR beta sequences and their occurrence across donors. An earlier analysis of around 540 of the donors applied high-throughput TCR beta sequencing to assess whether each TCR beta V gene segment acted as functional or pseudogenic. Alongside the repertoire data, information on donor age, sex, ethnicity and CMV serostatus was compiled. In a later genetic analysis, genome-wide SNP genotypes for about three fifths of the roughly 670 donors were used, and that subset was treated as a discovery cohort. All discovery cohort repertoires had been generated using a single sequencing platform. HLA typing covered class I and class II loci at four-digit resolution. Typing coverage varied by locus: roughly 629-640 donors for A, B, C, DRB1 and DQB1; about 520 for DQA1; over 600 for DPA1; 400 to 480 for DPB1. Because of strong linkage in the cohort, five DR-DQ haplotypes were treated as single units for association and clustering. Across around 400 genotyped donors of the cohort, an average of 235,054 unique TCR beta nucleotide sequences per donor were sequenced, and 15% to 20% of those sequences were non-productive. Summary of the overall study and its limitations: A cluster of highly shared sequence variants was judged likely to be a technical artifact of the sequencing pipeline. A total of fewer than 200 TCR beta chains were listed by the study as associated with cytomegalovirus. In a later analysis, HLA-associated TCR beta chains showed more clonal expansion and lower generation probabilities than non-associated chains that were equally common. Some IMGT-functional V segments, including TRBV6-2 and TRBV6-3, could not be distinguished by the 87-base-pair reads and were therefore excluded. A later analysis found that TCR association rates varied across HLA loci, with DRB1 alleles showing the most associated TCRs and HLA-C alleles the fewest. Broadly in line with IMGT annotations, most TCR beta V segments showed up in productive rearrangements about 87% or about 30% of the time in an earlier analysis of a few hundred of the donors. Presence/absence analyses assumed roughly uniform sequencing depth across donors, an assumption that may not hold. A later analysis found that most CMV-associated TCR beta chains appeared HLA-restricted, with HLA associations seemingly driven largely by CMV exposure. Compared with the 666-donor mean, donors in an Asian-associated ancestry cluster had fewer N-insertions in productive TCRs, according to a later genetic analysis. When HLA alleles, especially DR and DQ, strongly co-occurred, attributing TCR associations to individual alleles was difficult. The authors suggested that the approach could potentially be generalized to other disease states and immunological phenotypes. In vitro tests confirmed that three of the cytomegalovirus-associated TCR beta chains recognize cytomegalovirus antigens. Specific HLA alleles were associated with over 15,000 TCR beta sequences at a false discovery rate of 0.05 in a later analysis. Linkage disequilibrium might explain the correlated functional status among segregating V segments, but an unknown experimental factor could not be excluded. A further reported finding was that TCR beta sequences accurately predicted the HLA-A and HLA-B alleles for most subjects in the first cohort. Immune exposure information for the cohort was limited to CMV serostatus. HLA typing was unavailable for some donors at each locus, so association tests used only the typed subset. The earlier analysis of almost 600 of the donors excluded roughly 17 rarely observed V segments, including chromosome 9 orphons, because counts were too low. Most TCR sequences were observed very rarely across donors, whereas some public TCRs were present in many individuals. Several of the top co-occurrence clusters appeared to be linked to parvovirus B19, influenza, CMV and Epstein-Barr virus, according to a later analysis. In this cohort, only TCR beta chains were sequenced, and detectable features were limited by the absence of alpha or paired-chain data. A later genetic analysis associated a missense DCLRE1C variant with V-gene and J-gene trimming of TCR beta chains, and an independent cohort replicated the association. In both the original and validation cohorts, the classifier was reported to diagnose cytomegalovirus status with high specificity and sensitivity.

Including cysteine and phenylalanine, the CDR3 has 15 amino acids. This entry keeps only the CDR3 DNA: 45 bases, framed from base 1. CDR1 and CDR2 are read off the germline V gene as SGHRS and YFSETQ. Compared with germline, V lacks 0 bases and J lacks 6 bases; bases without a gene match: 7. The cohort was made up of roughly 670 healthy bone marrow donors. All cohort members were sampled while nominally healthy, although unrecorded immune exposures were likely present. The donor was CMV seropositive and belonged to the group of 250 to 300 seropositive cohort members. Every donor gave a peripheral blood sample, and the peripheral blood mononuclear cells from that sample were used for TCR beta sequencing. The Qiagen DNeasy Blood Extraction Kit was used to extract genomic DNA from the blood cell samples. This clone appeared a single time. What this receptor recognizes is not known. Base qualities are missing; no much larger clone stands one base away.

Library preparation was by the immunoSEQ multiplex PCR assay. For the multiplex PCR, a mixture combining 60 forward primers for TCR Vbeta segments and 13 reverse primers for TCR Jbeta segments was used. The CDR3 region of rearranged TCR beta genes was amplified from genomic DNA by a multiplex PCR assay. On the Illumina HiSeq System, the amplified TCR beta libraries were sequenced as 87-base-pair reads. The source study handled its data this way. A later analysis tallied 80 million to 95 million unique TCR beta chains across the 666 repertoires, and about 12 million of those chains were shared by two or more donors. A nearest-neighbor algorithm error-corrected the raw reads and collapsed the reads into unique sequences, merging closely related sequences to remove PCR and sequencing errors. V, D and J gene segments were assigned by aligning CDR3 sequences to IMGT reference sequences. Each retained sequence needed at least a six-nucleotide match to both a V gene segment and a J gene segment. Rearrangements were called productive when the CDR3 lacked stop codons and stayed in frame with V and J; all others were non-productive. CDR3 was defined by IMGT convention, running from the second conserved V-encoded cysteine to the conserved J-encoded phenylalanine. The earlier analysis of some 600 of the donors excluded sequences that lacked an unambiguous match to a single V gene segment. An earlier analysis of roughly 590 of the donors called V segments functional above 56.7% productive rearrangements and segregating when the between-donor standard deviation exceeded 5%. To diagnose cytomegalovirus status from the catalog of TCR beta chain sequences, a statistical classification framework was built. V and J gene assignment, in a later analysis, came from comparing TCR nucleotide sequences with IMGT/GENE-DB human TR gene sequences. The TCRdist pipeline was used in a later analysis to assign CDR3 sequences and most-parsimonious VDJ recombination scenarios. In a later analysis, each TCR beta chain was defined by its CDR3 amino acid sequence together with its V-gene family, and reads without a unique V-gene family were excluded. To address suspected cross-contamination and a sequencing artifact, a later analysis removed roughly 640 highly shared, low-generation-probability nucleotide sequences. In a later analysis, a clonal expansion index was calculated for each public chain from normalized within-repertoire ranks of inferred template counts. Generation probabilities in a later analysis came from a VDJ recombination model fitted to out-of-frame rearrangements, and those results were checked against IGoR. In a later analysis, hypergeometric tests were used to score TCR-TCR, TCR-HLA and TCR-CMV co-occurrence, with a repertoire-size bias correction applied to TCR pairs. False discovery rates were estimated in a later analysis by permuting HLA or CMV assignments 20 times. In a later analysis, co-occurring TCRs were grouped using DBSCAN, with TCRdist sequence similarity added in when clustering inside HLA-allele-positive subsets. Co-occurrence clustering excluded repertoires with fewer than 30,000 or more than 120,000 public chains, plus five with anomalous nucleotide sharing. TCRdb holds this immuneACCESS table with in-frame rearrangements only. Some clones are missing; in checked studies, unresolved V genes explain under half, and the rest has no known cause. V and J calls and clone size follow that table, whereas D and trimming were derived from the DNA. This sample gives 150,000 or so clones in total; around three quarters of them show up just once. 1% of the sample is held by the ten biggest clonotypes.

Sequencing used PBMCs. The chain is made from TRBV5-1 and TRBJ2-7, with TRBD1 identical over 9 junction bases. This TCR came from a woman aged 45 to 65 in good health and CMV-seropositive. In nucleotides, the sequence is TGCGCCAGCAGCTTGGTGGTGGGACAGGGACGCGAGCAGTACTTC. This encodes CASSLVVGQGREQYF.